Shown below are 32 T cell receptor beta chains from a single sample sequenced in a study of blood T cell repertoires in COVID-19. TCRdb keeps only in-frame clones here, not all; method: immunoSEQ multiplex PCR. In the table there are about 220,000 clones, roughly 90% of which are singletons. Sequenced: peripheral blood. The receptors were gathered from a man aged 35 to 55 with active or convalescent COVID-19.

Regarding this clone: No DNA is shown, since the ends of the CDR3 on it are uncertain; the CDR3 is the one TCRdb lists. This chain links TRBV6-5 with TRBJ1-1. CDR1 is MNHEY and CDR2 is SVGAGI in the germline V gene. 13 amino acids form the CDR3, both terminal residues included. The CDR3 loop is CASSSSLNTEAFF.

The chain links TRBV28 to TRBJ1-1; TRBD1 might be the D (5 bases). In germline, CDR1 is MDHEN, CDR2 SYDVKM. V was pared by 2 bases and J by 4 bases, with 14 bases between. CDR3 length: 15 amino acids. In DNA, the CDR3 is TGTGCCAGCAGTTTACCTGGCAGGGTGGGCACTGAAGCTTTCTTT. It yields the protein CASSLPGRVGTEAFF.

The count of this clone is one. This rearrangement joins TRBV6-1 to TRBJ1-2; 9 nucleotides align to TRBD1. Trimming at V came to 2 bases and at J to 8 bases, leaving 3 bases not matched to a gene. CDR1 and CDR2 (germline): MNHNS, SASEGT. The CDR3 is made up of 13 amino acids. The CDR3, as DNA: TGTGCCAGCAGTGAATGGACAGGGGACGGCTACACCTTC. Translating gives CASSEWTGDGYTF.

The CDR3 nucleotides read TGTGCCAGCAGTAAACAGGGGAGGTCACCCCTCCACTTT. It encodes CASSKQGRSPLHF. The chain recombines TRBV12-3 or TRBV12-4 with TRBJ1-6; 7 bases fit TRBD1. The junction had 5 bases not matched to a gene; V was cut back by 5 bases and J by 10 bases. CDR3 length: 13 residues.

This clone came up once. The same CDR3 can be traced to other DNA sequences in this sample. The V call is TRBV9, the J call TRBJ2-7; tentative D call: TRBD1 (9 bases). Germline V gene sequence: CDR1 SGDLS, CDR2 YYNGEE. The CDR3 extends over 15 amino acids. V lost 4 bases and J lost 2, with 16 bases in between. The CDR3 loop is CASSPGGTGTYEQYF. The CDR3 region has the DNA TGTGCCAGCAGCCCGGGGGGGACAGGGACCTACGAGCAGTACTTC. Full variable domain (outside the CDR3, taken from reference TRBV9 and TRBJ2-7): DSGVTQTPKHLITATGQRVTLRCSPRSGDLSVYWYQQSLDQGLQFLIQYYNGEERAKGNILERFSAQQFPDLHSELNLSSLELGDSALYFCASSPGGTGTYEQYFGPGTRLTVT.

The V gene is TRBV9, the J gene TRBJ1-1; 8 positions agree with TRBD1. J lost 2 bases, V lost 3 bases, and 3 bases had no gene match. The germline CDR1 and CDR2 sequences are SGDLS and YYNGEE. The CDR3 runs 14 residues. CDR3 protein: CASSGDRGNTEAFF. As DNA, the CDR3 is TGTGCCAGCAGCGGAGACAGGGGAAACACTGAAGCTTTCTTT.

The V call is TRBV5-1, the J call TRBJ1-3; D is undetermined. The CDR3 totals 16 residues. CDR1 and CDR2 from the germline V gene are SGHRS and YFSETQ. Between the trimmed V and J ends, which lost 2 bases and 0 bases, there was a span of 12 bases. The DNA of the CDR3 is TGCGCCAGCAGCTTCTCAGGTGCCTCCTCTGGAAACACCATATATTTT. Amino acid sequence: CASSFSGASSGNTIYF. The full variable domain, completed using reference TRBV5-1 and TRBJ1-3, is KAGVTQTPRYLIKTRGQQVTLSCSPISGHRSVSWYQQTPGQGLQFLFEYFSETQRNKGNFPGRFSGRQFSNSRSEMNVSTLELGDSALYLCASSFSGASSGNTIYFGEGSWLTVV.

The chain recombines TRBV28 with TRBJ2-1, with D possibly being TRBD1 (5 bases). The CDR3 totals 15 residues. The V gene's germline CDR1 is MDHEN and CDR2 SYDVKM. Trimming cost V 7 bases and J 0 bases, with 13 bases left between them. DNA for the CDR3: TGTGCCAGCATTAAGCCGACAGCCTCCTACAATGAGCAGTTCTTC. The encoded protein is CASIKPTASYNEQFF.

The genes are TRBV5-1 and TRBJ2-7; TRBD1 agrees at 8 bases. From germline, CDR1 is SGHRS and CDR2 YFSETQ. This CDR3 region has 15 residues. J was trimmed by 5 bases and V by 5 bases; bases with no gene match: 12. Written as DNA, the CDR3 is TGCGCCAGCAGACCAAGGGAGACAGGGGAAGACGAGCAGTACTTC. Its translation: CASRPRETGEDEQYF.

The V call is TRBV2, the J call TRBJ2-6; D is uncertain. The V gene lost 1 base and the J gene lost 6 bases, with 16 bases spanning the gap. CDR3 size: 17 residues. Germline-derived CDR1 and CDR2 are SNHLY and FYNNEI. In DNA form, the CDR3 reads TGTGCCAGCAGTGAAGTGTCGCGGCGACTTACGGCCAACGTCCTGACTTTC. Amino acids: CASSEVSRRLTANVLTF.

The J gene is TRBJ2-4, the V gene TRBV12-3 or TRBV12-4; 8 bases are a match to TRBD1. Trimming cost V 5 bases and J 6 bases; bases outside gene matches: 3. The CDR3 runs 13 residues. CDR3 amino acids: CASSRQGLNIQYF. CDR3 sequence (DNA): TGTGCCAGCAGTCGACAGGGGTTAAACATTCAGTACTTC.

Only one count was recorded for this clone. The chain recombines TRBV6-6 with TRBJ1-1; 7 nucleotides align to TRBD1. This CDR3 has 16 amino acids. V lost 6 bases to trimming and J lost 3 bases; unmatched junction nucleotides: 13. CDR1 and CDR2 from the germline V gene are MNHNY and SVGAGI (reference sequence). The CDR3 DNA is TGTGCCAGCAGGGACGAAAAGGGGGCGCGGGACACTGAAGCTTTCTTT. It specifies CASRDEKGARDTEAFF.

Here the CDR3 DNA reads TGTGCTAGTGGCCACAGGGCGTTGGCTTTCTTT. This codes for CASGHRALAFF. This sequence joins TRBV12-5 and TRBJ1-1; perhaps TRBD1 as D (6 bases). V was trimmed by 6 bases and J by 11 bases, leaving 13 bases between them. The CDR3 length is 11 residues. Germline loops: CDR1 LGHNT, CDR2 FRNRAP.

J is TRBJ2-1 and V is TRBV19; D is possibly TRBD2 (7 bases). This CDR3 is 14 amino acids long. Trimming removed 1 base from V and 8 bases from J, with 12 bases in between. CDR1 is LNHDA and CDR2 is SQIVND in the germline V gene (reference sequence). DNA of the CDR3: TGTGCCAGTAGTATAGGTGGGGGGGGCGATGAGCAGTTCTTC. It codes for CASSIGGGGDEQFF. Based on the CDR3 plus reference TRBV19 and TRBJ2-1, the full variable domain is DGGITQSPKYLFRKEGQNVTLSCEQNLNHDAMYWYRQDPGQGLRLIYYSQIVNDFQKGDIAEGYSVSREKKESFPLTVTSAQKNPTAFYLCASSIGGGGDEQFFGPGTRLTVL.

V is TRBV3-1 (or the pseudogene TRBV3-2) and J is TRBJ1-5, with D maybe TRBD1 (5 bases). The V and J ends lost 0 bases and 7 bases respectively, with 13 bases between them. CDR1 and CDR2 from the germline V gene are LGHDT and YNNKEL (reference sequence). The CDR3 is 15 amino acids. CDR3 protein: CASSQEGAYGQPQHF. CDR3 in DNA: TGTGCCAGCAGCCAAGAAGGGGCCTACGGACAGCCCCAGCATTTT.

A word on this clone: This sample also contains other DNA sequences that code for the same CDR3. V gene TRBV5-1 combines with J gene TRBJ1-3; D is ambiguous. Germline V lookup: CDR1 SGHRS, CDR2 YFSETQ. Trimming removed 1 base at V and 0 bases at J, with 5 bases between. The CDR3 is 14 amino acids. The DNA for the CDR3 is TGCGCCAGCAGCTTGACGGTCTCTGGAAACACCATATATTTT. This sequence encodes CASSLTVSGNTIYF.

The chain combines TRBV9 with TRBJ1-6; D call uncertain. The V and J ends lost 5 bases and 5 bases respectively, with 14 bases between them. The CDR3 has 15 amino acids. Germline assignment: CDR1 SGDLS and CDR2 YYNGEE. CDR3 in DNA: TGTGCCAGCAGGGGGAGAGACGGGAATAATTCACCCCTCCACTTT. It codes for CASRGRDGNNSPLHF.

Regarding this clone: One junction end does not reproduce the germline sequence, and a read error may be involved. V gene TRBV7-9 combines with J gene TRBJ2-3; 10 nucleotides match TRBD2. CDR3 length equals 15 residues. Germline lookup yields CDR1 SEHNR and CDR2 FQNEAQ (reference sequence). In nucleotides, the CDR3 is TGTGCCAGCAGCCTAGCGCTAGCGGGAGCAGATACGCAGTATTTT. It is translated as CASSLALAGADTQYF.

This clone has just a few counts. Relative to the germline gene, one junction end is altered; a read error may explain this. The genes are TRBV28 and TRBJ1-6; 7 positions match TRBD1. CDR3 length: 14 residues. Germline V gene lookup returns CDR1 MDHEN and CDR2 SYDVKM. Here the CDR3 DNA reads TGTGCCAGCATTTTAGGGGGCGGGAATTCACCCCTCCACTTT. It translates to CASILGGGNSPLHF.

A note on this clone: Other DNA sequences of this sample code for an identical CDR3. V is TRBV28 and J is TRBJ2-7, with 7 nucleotides matching TRBD2. Germline V gene sequence: CDR1 MDHEN, CDR2 SYDVKM. With 6 bases clipped from V and 0 bases from J, the junction kept 5 bases outside the gene matches. The length of the CDR3 is 14 residues. In DNA form, the CDR3 reads TGTGCCAGCAGCCCGCCTAGCGGCTCCTACGAGCAGTACTTC. It specifies CASSPPSGSYEQYF.

The J gene is TRBJ1-6, the V gene TRBV19; D is unresolved. The CDR3 loop spans 15 amino acids. Germline CDR1 and CDR2: LNHDA and SQIVND (reference sequence). Trimming took off 10 bases at V and 0 bases at J, with 13 bases between the two ends. The CDR3 nucleotides are TGTGCCACCCGAGGTGCTAGCTCCTATAATTCACCCCTCCACTTT. Translated, it gives CATRGASSYNSPLHF.

The V gene is TRBV5-4, the J gene TRBJ2-1; TRBD2 agrees at 10 bases. The CDR3 length is 16 residues. V was clipped by 1 base and J by 4 bases; unmatched bases: 5. The germline V gene encodes CDR1 SGHNT and CDR2 YYREEE (reference sequence). The CDR3: CASSLPLAGRYNEQFF. The DNA for the CDR3 is TGTGCCAGCAGCTTGCCACTAGCGGGGAGATACAATGAGCAGTTCTTC.

The J gene is TRBJ1-4, the V gene TRBV19; D is undetermined. This CDR3 is 13 amino acids long. Germline CDR1 is LNHDA and CDR2 is SQIVND (reference sequence). Trimming shortened V by 10 bases and J by 6 bases, and 15 bases separated the two germline ends. The CDR3 sequence: CATRENGYEKLFF. The CDR3 coding sequence is TGTGCCACCCGGGAGAACGGATATGAAAAACTGTTTTTT.

The genes are TRBV7-6 and TRBJ1-5; the D is unclear. The length of the CDR3 is 13 residues. Trimming left V 1 base short and J 3 bases short, with 4 bases between. CDR1 is SGHVS and CDR2 is FNYEAQ in the germline V gene. The CDR3 DNA reads as TGTGCCAGCAGCTTAGGGGCCAATCAGCCCCAGCATTTT. Protein product: CASSLGANQPQHF.

The chain couples TRBV6-5 to TRBJ1-1; D not resolved. Germline V gene lookup returns CDR1 MNHEY and CDR2 SVGAGI. V gave up 7 bases and J gave up 7 bases, with 22 bases separating them. The CDR3 loop spans 15 amino acids. The CDR3 coding sequence is TGTGCCAGCACACGAAACGCGGTGGTGAAAGGTGAAGCTTTCTTT. Translating gives CASTRNAVVKGEAFF.

The chain links TRBV28 to TRBJ1-4; 7 bases line up with TRBD1. The V and J ends lost 3 bases and 8 bases, in that order; junction bases with no gene match: 15. Per the germline V gene, CDR1 is MDHEN and CDR2 is SYDVKM. The CDR3 is made up of 17 amino acids. The CDR3 bases are TGTGCCAGCAGTTTCCGCTCTGCCGGGACAGCCTCAGAAAAACTGTTTTTT. Translating gives CASSFRSAGTASEKLFF.

This clone was detected a few times. This chain links TRBV11-2 with TRBJ2-7; TRBD2 is a possible D gene (6 bases). CDR1 SGHAT and CDR2 FQNNGV come from the germline V gene. The germline V and J ends were trimmed by 5 bases and 7 bases, with 12 bases remaining between them. The CDR3 extends over 12 amino acids. CDR3 coding DNA: TGTGCCAGCAGCACCCAGCGGGTAGAGCAGTACTTC. Translated, it gives CASSTQRVEQYF.

The V gene is TRBV27, the J gene TRBJ2-5, with 12 bases that match TRBD2. The CDR3 runs 16 residues. With 5 bases clipped from V and 5 bases from J, the junction kept 9 bases outside the gene matches. CDR1 is MNHEY, CDR2 SMNVEV, per germline (reference sequence). The CDR3 coding sequence is TGTGCCAGCAGTCCTAGCGGGGGGGCGGTTGGGGAGACCCAGTACTTC. As protein: CASSPSGGAVGETQYF.

This rearrangement joins TRBV19 to TRBJ2-1, with D possibly being TRBD2 (5 bases). This CDR3 is built from 16 residues. Germline V CDR1 and CDR2: LNHDA, SQIVND (reference sequence). The V end was cut by 4 bases, the J end by 4 bases, with 17 bases between. The CDR3 DNA reads as TGTGCCAGTAGTACCCCCGGGGTGGGCTTGTACAATGAGCAGTTCTTC. Residues: CASSTPGVGLYNEQFF.

This clone was recorded a few times. The J gene is TRBJ1-1, the V gene TRBV19; the match to TRBD1 covers 8 bases. With 5 bases clipped from V and 1 base from J, the junction kept 6 bases outside the gene matches. In germline, CDR1 is LNHDA, CDR2 SQIVND (reference sequence). The CDR3 spans 15 residues. The CDR3 coding sequence is TGTGCCAGTAGTTATCTCGGGACAGGGAACACTGAAGCTTTCTTT. This sequence encodes CASSYLGTGNTEAFF. The full variable domain, with the rest looked up from reference TRBV19 and TRBJ1-1, is DGGITQSPKYLFRKEGQNVTLSCEQNLNHDAMYWYRQDPGQGLRLIYYSQIVNDFQKGDIAEGYSVSREKKESFPLTVTSAQKNPTAFYLCASSYLGTGNTEAFFGQGTRLTVV.

The V and J genes are TRBV10-3 and TRBJ2-7; tentatively, D is TRBD2 (5 bases). The CDR3 runs 15 residues. Germline V gene sequence: CDR1 ENHRY, CDR2 SYGVKD. Between the trimmed V and J ends, which lost 3 bases and 3 bases, there was a span of 15 bases. The CDR3 sequence is CAISDPRRSYYEQYF. The CDR3, as DNA: TGTGCCATCAGTGATCCGAGGAGGAGCTACTACGAGCAGTACTTC.

The chain employs TRBV6-1 and TRBJ1-5; D may be TRBD1 (5 bases). Trimming took off 0 bases at V and 3 bases at J, with 9 bases between the two ends. This CDR3 contains 15 residues. CDR1 MNHNS and CDR2 SASEGT come from the germline V gene. CDR3 DNA sequence: TGTGCCAGCAGTGAAGCGGGCAGGGTCAATCAGCCCCAGCATTTT. Amino acids: CASSEAGRVNQPQHF.